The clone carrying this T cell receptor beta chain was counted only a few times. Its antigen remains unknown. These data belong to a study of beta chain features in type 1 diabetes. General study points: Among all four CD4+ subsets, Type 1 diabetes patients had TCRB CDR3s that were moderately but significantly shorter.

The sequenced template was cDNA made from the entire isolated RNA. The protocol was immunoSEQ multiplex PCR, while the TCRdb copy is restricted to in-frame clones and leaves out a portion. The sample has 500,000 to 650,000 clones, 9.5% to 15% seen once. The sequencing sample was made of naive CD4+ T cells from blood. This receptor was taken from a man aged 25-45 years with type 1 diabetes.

The CDR3 is CASTGVRQTQYF. The CDR3 coding sequence is TGTGCCAGCACGGGGGTTAGGCAGACCCAGTACTTC. This chain connects TRBV6-5 to TRBJ2-5, with a tentative D call TRBD2 (6 bases). The CDR3 sequence is 12 residues long. The V gene's germline CDR1 is MNHEY and CDR2 SVGAGI. Trimming removed 7 bases from V and 6 bases from J, with 12 bases in between.